This T cell receptor beta chain appears in the sequencing data of a study of blood T cell repertoires in COVID-19. About the study: Collection of acute and convalescent COVID-19 samples took place in the United States, Italy and Spain. PBMCs, B-cell-depleted T cells, or T cells were the source of the cDNA or gDNA that made up the material.

V lost 3 bases and J lost 8; bases outside the gene matches: 7. Germline V gives CDR1 KGHSH, CDR2 LQKENI. The CDR3 covers 14 residues. Per the original data handling: Amplification from reference gene primers served as the basis for estimated nucleated cell counts. The table came from immunoSEQ multiplex PCR; TCRdb's copy has only in-frame clones and leaves some out. V and J calls and clone size are as listed in that table; D and trimming were resolved from the DNA. The sample shows some 40,000 clones, around nine tenths of them seen only once. The gene calls are TRBV18 and TRBJ2-1; TRBD2 agrees at 7 bases. The TCR sequence derives from a human donor in a cohort sampled during active COVID-19. Source material: peripheral blood. CDR3 sequence reads: CASSPGGGVDEQFF. CDR3 nucleotide sequence: TGTGCCAGCTCACCCGGTGGGGGGGTCGATGAGCAGTTCTTC. The complete variable domain, with remaining parts taken from reference TRBV18 and TRBJ2-1, reads NAGVMQNPRHLVRRRGQEARLRCSPMKGHSHVYWYRQLPEEGLKFMVYLQKENIIDESGMPKERFSAEFPKEGPSILRIQQVVRGDSAAYFCASSPGGGVDEQFFGPGTRLTVL.